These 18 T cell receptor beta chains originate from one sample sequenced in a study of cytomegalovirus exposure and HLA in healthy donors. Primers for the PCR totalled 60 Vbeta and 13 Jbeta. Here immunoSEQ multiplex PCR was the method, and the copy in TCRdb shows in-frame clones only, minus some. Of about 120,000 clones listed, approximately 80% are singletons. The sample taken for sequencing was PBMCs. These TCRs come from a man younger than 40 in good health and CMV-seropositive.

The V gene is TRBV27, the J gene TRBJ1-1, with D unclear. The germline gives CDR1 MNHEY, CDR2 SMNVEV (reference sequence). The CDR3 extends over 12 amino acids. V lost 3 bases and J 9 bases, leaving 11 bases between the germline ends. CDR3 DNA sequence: TGTGCCAGCAGTTTTCTAGGAGGGAAAGCTTTCTTT. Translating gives CASSFLGGKAFF.

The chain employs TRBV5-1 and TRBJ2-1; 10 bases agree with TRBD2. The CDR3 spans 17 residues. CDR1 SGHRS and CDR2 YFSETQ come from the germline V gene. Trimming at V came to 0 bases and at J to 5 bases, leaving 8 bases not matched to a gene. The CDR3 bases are TGCGCCAGCAGCTTGGTGTTAGCGGGAGGTGGGGACAATGAGCAGTTCTTC. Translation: CASSLVLAGGGDNEQFF.

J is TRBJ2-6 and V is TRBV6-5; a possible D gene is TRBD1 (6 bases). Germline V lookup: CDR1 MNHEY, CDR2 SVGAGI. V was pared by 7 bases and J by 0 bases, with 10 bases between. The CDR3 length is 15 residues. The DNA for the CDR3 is TGTGCCAGCACCGACAGGCCCTCTGGGGCCAACGTCCTGACTTTC. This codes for CASTDRPSGANVLTF.

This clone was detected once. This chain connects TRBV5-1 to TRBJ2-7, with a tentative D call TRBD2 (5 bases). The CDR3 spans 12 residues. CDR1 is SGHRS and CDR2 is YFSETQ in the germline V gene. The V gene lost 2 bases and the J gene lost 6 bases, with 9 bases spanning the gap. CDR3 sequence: CASSLEGGEQYF. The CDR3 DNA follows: TGCGCCAGCAGCTTAGAGGGTGGCGAGCAGTACTTC.

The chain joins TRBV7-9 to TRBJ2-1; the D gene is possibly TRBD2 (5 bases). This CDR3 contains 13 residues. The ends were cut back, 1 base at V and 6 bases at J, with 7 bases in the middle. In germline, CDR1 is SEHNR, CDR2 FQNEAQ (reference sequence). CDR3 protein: CASSLGGSNEQFF. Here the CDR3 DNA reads TGTGCCAGCAGCTTAGGAGGGTCCAATGAGCAGTTCTTC.

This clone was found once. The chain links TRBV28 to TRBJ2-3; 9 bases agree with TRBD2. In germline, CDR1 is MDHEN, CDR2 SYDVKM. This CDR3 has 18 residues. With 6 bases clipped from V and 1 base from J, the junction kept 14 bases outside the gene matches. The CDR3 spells CASRTSWGGRAGTDTQYF. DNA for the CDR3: TGTGCCAGCAGAACCTCATGGGGCGGGAGGGCCGGCACAGATACGCAGTATTTT.

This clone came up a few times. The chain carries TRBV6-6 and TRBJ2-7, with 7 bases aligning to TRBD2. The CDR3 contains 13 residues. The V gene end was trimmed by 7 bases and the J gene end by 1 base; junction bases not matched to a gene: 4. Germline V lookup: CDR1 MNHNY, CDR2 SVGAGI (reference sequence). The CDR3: CASTPAGSYEQYF. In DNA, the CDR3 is TGTGCCAGCACCCCAGCGGGATCCTACGAGCAGTACTTC.

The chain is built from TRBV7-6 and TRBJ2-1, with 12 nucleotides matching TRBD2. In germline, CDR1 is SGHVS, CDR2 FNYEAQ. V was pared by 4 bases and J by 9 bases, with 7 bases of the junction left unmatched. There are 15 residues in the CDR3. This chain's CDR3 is CASSSGTSGYREQFF. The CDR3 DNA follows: TGTGCCAGCAGCTCCGGGACTAGCGGGTACCGTGAGCAGTTCTTC.

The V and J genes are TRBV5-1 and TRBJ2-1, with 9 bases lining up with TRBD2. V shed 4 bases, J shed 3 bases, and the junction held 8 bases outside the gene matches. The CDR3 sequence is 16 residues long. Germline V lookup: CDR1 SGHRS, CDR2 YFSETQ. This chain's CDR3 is CASSRLAAGNYNEQFF. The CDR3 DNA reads TGCGCCAGCAGCCGACTAGCGGCGGGAAACTACAATGAGCAGTTCTTC.

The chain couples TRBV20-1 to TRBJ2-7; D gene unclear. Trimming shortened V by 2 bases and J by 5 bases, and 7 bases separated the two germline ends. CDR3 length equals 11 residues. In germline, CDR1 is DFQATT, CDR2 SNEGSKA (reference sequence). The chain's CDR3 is CSARHRDEQYF. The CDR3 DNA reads TGCAGTGCTAGACATCGAGACGAGCAGTACTTC.

DNA for the CDR3: TGTGCCATCGCGAGCGGGACTAGAACCTACGAGCAGTACTTC. This gives the protein CAIASGTRTYEQYF. The chain links TRBV10-3 to TRBJ2-7; 8 bases are a match to TRBD2. Germline V gene lookup returns CDR1 ENHRY and CDR2 SYGVKD. Trimming took 8 bases from V and 2 from J; bases not matched to a gene: 8. The CDR3 loop spans 14 amino acids.

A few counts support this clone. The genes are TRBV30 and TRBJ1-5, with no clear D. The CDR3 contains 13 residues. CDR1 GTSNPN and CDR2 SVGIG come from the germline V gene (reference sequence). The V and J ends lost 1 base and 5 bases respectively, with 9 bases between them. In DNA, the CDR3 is TGTGCCTGGAGTGCCCGGGAGTATCAGCCCCAGCATTTT. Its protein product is CAWSAREYQPQHF.

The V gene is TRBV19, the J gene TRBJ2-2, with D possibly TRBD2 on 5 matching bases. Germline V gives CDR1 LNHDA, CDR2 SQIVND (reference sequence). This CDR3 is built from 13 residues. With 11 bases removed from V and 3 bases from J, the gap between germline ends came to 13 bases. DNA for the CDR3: TGTGCCTCAAGGACTGGGTACACCGGGGAGCTGTTTTTT. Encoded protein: CASRTGYTGELFF.

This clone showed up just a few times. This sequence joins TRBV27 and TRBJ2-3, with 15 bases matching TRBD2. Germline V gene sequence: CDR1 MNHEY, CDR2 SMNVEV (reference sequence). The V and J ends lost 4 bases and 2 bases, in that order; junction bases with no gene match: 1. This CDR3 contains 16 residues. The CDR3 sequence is CASSWTSGRVTDTQYF. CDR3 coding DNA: TGTGCCAGCAGTTGGACTAGCGGGAGGGTCACAGATACGCAGTATTTT.

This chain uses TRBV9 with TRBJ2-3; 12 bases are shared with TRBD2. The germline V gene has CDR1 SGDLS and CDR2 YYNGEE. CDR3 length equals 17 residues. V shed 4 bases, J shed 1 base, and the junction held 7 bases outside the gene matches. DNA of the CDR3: TGTGCCAGCAGCCCTAGCGGGAGGGTTATGGGCACAGATACGCAGTATTTT. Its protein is CASSPSGRVMGTDTQYF.

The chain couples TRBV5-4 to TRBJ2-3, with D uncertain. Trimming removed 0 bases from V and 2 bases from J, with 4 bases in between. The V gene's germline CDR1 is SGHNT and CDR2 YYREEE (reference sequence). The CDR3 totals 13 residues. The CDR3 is CASSLDITDTQYF. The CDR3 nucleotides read TGTGCCAGCAGCTTGGACATCACAGATACGCAGTATTTT.

CDR3 residues: CASSPSGAGVETQYF. The CDR3 DNA is TGTGCCAGCAGTCCAAGCGGGGCAGGGGTGGAGACCCAGTACTTC. The chain employs TRBV28 and TRBJ2-5, with D perhaps matching TRBD2 (7 bases). From germline, CDR1 is MDHEN and CDR2 SYDVKM. The CDR3 is made up of 15 amino acids. V was pared by 5 bases and J by 5 bases, with 18 bases between.

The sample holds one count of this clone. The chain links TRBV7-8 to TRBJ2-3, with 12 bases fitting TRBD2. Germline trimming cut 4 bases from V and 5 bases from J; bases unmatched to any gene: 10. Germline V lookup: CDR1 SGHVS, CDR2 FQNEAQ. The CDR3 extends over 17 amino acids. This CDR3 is CASSSRTSGTAKDTQYF. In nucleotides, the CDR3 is TGTGCCAGCAGCTCAAGGACTAGCGGGACGGCCAAAGATACGCAGTATTTT.